Listed below are T cell receptor beta chains from one sample, sequenced in a study of T cells in Graves' hyperthyroidism and ophthalmopathy. TCRdb re-derived calls from the multiplex PCR reads in MiXCR, one entry per CDR3 protein. Counted here are approximately 610,000 distinct CDR3 sequences, roughly 15% occurring once; the ten biggest clones make up around 4.1%. The sequenced sample consisted of blood. Receptors originate from a woman aged 40 to 50 with Graves' ophthalmopathy. Both conserved end residues are part of each CDR3. D genes are given only for firm matches. Clone size is stated in some rows and not others, as once, few, many or a class when expanded.

J,V,length,size,D,CDR3,DNA
TRBJ2-7,TRBV11-3,15,few,.,CASSPQWGDSYEQYF,TGTGCCAGCAGCCCCCAGTGGGGGGACAGCTACGAGCAGTACTTC
TRBJ1-1,TRBV5-1,14,.,.,CASSLALEGTEAFF,TGCGCCAGCAGCTTGGCTTTAGAGGGCACTGAAGCTTTCTTT
TRBJ1-2,TRBV7-9,15,few,TRBD1,CASSSGTGLFYGYTF,TGTGCCAGCAGCTCTGGGACAGGGCTATTTTATGGCTACACCTTC
TRBJ1-6,TRBV6-1,18,.,.,CASSEAGPQEGYNSPLHF,TGTGCCAGCAGTGAAGCGGGGCCTCAAGAGGGGTATAATTCACCCCTCCACTTT
TRBJ2-4,TRBV3-1,14,.,.,CASSQIRGGDIQYF,TGTGCCAGCAGCCAAATCAGGGGTGGGGACATTCAGTACTTC
TRBJ2-1,TRBV28,16,.,TRBD2,CASSPGGQGFIYEQFF,TGTGCCAGCAGCCCGGGGGGGCAGGGGTTTATCTATGAGCAGTTCTTC
TRBJ2-7,TRBV28,15,many,TRBD1,CASSLWGTEAYEQYF,TGTGCCAGCAGTTTATGGGGGACAGAAGCCTACGAGCAGTACTTC
TRBJ2-7,TRBV4-1,16,few,.,CASSQDPQGSIYEQYF,TGCGCCAGCAGCCAAGATCCCCAGGGGAGTATCTACGAGCAGTACTTC
TRBJ1-3,TRBV7-2,15,.,TRBD1,CASSFDRGPGNTIYF,TGTGCCAGCAGCTTTGACAGGGGTCCCGGAAACACCATATATTTT
TRBJ1-1,TRBV3-1,16,.,.,CASSQVWGPSNTEAFF,TGTGCCAGCAGCCAAGTCTGGGGACCTTCGAACACTGAAGCTTTCTTT
TRBJ1-6,TRBV6-1,14,many,.,CATRTPAGASPLHF,TGTGCCACTCGGACACCCGCGGGGGCTTCACCCCTCCACTTT
TRBJ2-5,TRBV2,16,many,TRBD2,CASSEGASGSIETQYF,TGTGCCAGCAGTGAAGGGGCTAGCGGGAGTATAGAGACCCAGTACTTC
TRBJ1-1,TRBV28,15,.,.,CASSLARTGSTEAFF,TGTGCCAGCAGCTTAGCCCGCACAGGGTCCACTGAAGCTTTCTTT
TRBJ1-2,TRBV28,15,many,TRBD1,CASSYGTGVSYGYTF,TGTGCCAGCAGTTACGGGACAGGAGTCTCCTATGGCTACACCTTC
TRBJ1-1,TRBV7-2,15,many,.,CASSFDPGRSTEAFF,TGTGCCAGCAGCTTCGACCCCGGACGGTCCACTGAAGCTTTCTTT
TRBJ2-3,TRBV29-1,19,many,TRBD2,CSVEGGLREGRISTDTQYF,TGCAGCGTTGAAGGGGGCTTGCGGGAGGGCCGAATAAGCACAGATACGCAGTATTTT
TRBJ2-5,TRBV2,12,many,.,CASKVSPETQYF,TGTGCCAGCAAGGTGTCGCCGGAGACCCAGTACTTC
TRBJ2-5,TRBV2,16,few,.,CASSTGRALRGGTQYF,TGTGCCAGCAGTACCGGACGAGCCCTCCGTGGAGGGACCCAGTACTTC
TRBJ2-7,TRBV28,15,many,.,CASSEGRPWTYEQYF,TGTGCCAGCAGTGAAGGGAGGCCCTGGACCTACGAGCAGTACTTC
TRBJ1-1,TRBV12-3/TRBV12-4,15,many,TRBD1,CASSLTGQGVTEAFF,TGTGCCAGCAGCCTCACAGGACAGGGTGTAACTGAAGCTTTCTTT
TRBJ2-7,TRBV30,14,many,TRBD2,CAWSPRGGPHEQYF,TGTGCCTGGAGTCCCCGCGGGGGGCCACACGAGCAGTACTTC
TRBJ2-7,TRBV28,16,many,TRBD2,CASSSDNSGIPYEQYF,TGTGCCAGCAGTTCTGACAATAGCGGGATCCCCTACGAGCAGTACTTC
TRBJ2-7,TRBV11-2,17,many,TRBD2,CASSLDSPTSGIYEQYF,TGTGCCAGCAGCTTAGATTCCCCGACTAGCGGCATCTACGAGCAGTACTTC
TRBJ1-1,TRBV20-1,14,.,TRBD1,CSASPDRDESEAFF,TGCAGTGCTAGTCCGGACAGGGATGAGAGTGAAGCTTTCTTT
TRBJ2-2,TRBV7-9,12,many,.,CARPAGTGELFF,TGTGCCAGACCCGCGGGGACCGGGGAGCTGTTTTTT
TRBJ2-5,TRBV28,15,once,TRBD1,CASSLTGGYMKTQYF,TGTGCCAGCAGTTTAACAGGGGGGTATATGAAGACCCAGTACTTC
TRBJ2-7,TRBV5-1,15,many,.,CASSYSGQEVGEQYF,TGCGCCAGCAGTTACAGCGGTCAGGAGGTAGGCGAGCAGTACTTC
TRBJ1-1,TRBV19,15,many,.,CASSIWGPQNTEAFF,TGTGCCAGTAGTATCTGGGGACCCCAGAACACTGAAGCTTTCTTT
TRBJ2-7,TRBV28,15,.,TRBD1,CASRPPGQATSEQYF,TGTGCCAGCAGACCCCCGGGACAGGCTACTTCAGAGCAGTACTTC
TRBJ2-7,TRBV20-1,15,many,.,CSASRTRSSFYEQYF,TGCAGTGCTAGTCGGACCCGAAGCTCTTTCTACGAGCAGTACTTC
TRBJ2-5,TRBV29-1,13,many,.,CSTIFIQSGTQYF,TGCAGCACTATTTTCATACAGTCGGGGACCCAGTACTTC
TRBJ2-2,TRBV24-1,15,.,.,CATSDWGPPTGELFF,TGTGCCACCAGTGACTGGGGACCCCCCACCGGGGAGCTGTTTTTT
TRBJ1-5,TRBV6-5,17,many,.,CASSWWGRQERHQPQHF,TGTGCCAGCAGTTGGTGGGGGCGACAGGAGAGACATCAGCCCCAGCATTTT
TRBJ1-2,TRBV20-1,13,many,.,CSARNTGRDGYTF,TGCAGTGCTAGAAACACGGGCCGGGATGGCTACACCTTC
TRBJ1-1,TRBV6-5,15,many,.,CASRYHGTPNTEAFF,TGTGCCAGCAGATATCACGGGACGCCGAACACTGAAGCTTTCTTT
TRBJ2-2,TRBV20-1,15,many,TRBD1,CSASNRGRPDGELFF,TGCAGTGCTAGCAACAGGGGGCGCCCCGACGGGGAGCTGTTTTTT
TRBJ2-5,TRBV7-6,13,many,.,CASSLGQVGTQYF,TGTGCCAGCAGCTTAGGGCAGGTGGGGACCCAGTACTTC
TRBJ2-7,TRBV7-8,16,.,.,CASSPPQAPKSYEQYF,TGTGCCAGCTCTCCTCCCCAGGCACCTAAGTCGTACGAGCAGTACTTC
TRBJ2-7,TRBV6-5,13,many,.,CASRSPGAGEQYF,TGTGCCAGCAGATCCCCAGGGGCGGGCGAGCAGTACTTC
TRBJ2-7,TRBV4-1,14,many,TRBD1,CASSSKQGAGEQYF,TGCGCCAGCAGTAGTAAACAGGGGGCGGGAGAGCAGTACTTC
TRBJ2-2,TRBV12-3/TRBV12-4,15,many,.,CASSPPGTPTGELFF,TGTGCCAGCAGCCCCCCCGGGACGCCCACCGGGGAGCTGTTTTTT
TRBJ2-2,TRBV6-1,15,many,TRBD2,CASNSGSLITGELFF,TGTGCCAGCAATAGCGGGAGCCTTATAACCGGGGAGCTGTTTTTT
TRBJ1-2,TRBV28,11,many,.,CASSLSAALTF,TGTGCCAGCAGTTTATCGGCCGCTCTCACCTTC
TRBJ2-7,TRBV5-1,12,many,.,CASSLEHSEQYF,TGCGCCAGCAGCTTGGAACATTCCGAGCAGTACTTC
TRBJ1-6,TRBV6-1,15,.,.,CASRRDTDYNSPLHF,TGTGCCAGCAGACGGGACACCGACTATAATTCACCCCTCCACTTT
TRBJ2-2,TRBV24-1,14,.,.,CATSEPRDTGELFF,TGTGCCACCAGTGAGCCCCGGGACACCGGGGAGCTGTTTTTT
TRBJ1-1,TRBV29-1,12,few,.,CSVNQGRTEAFF,TGCAGCGTTAATCAGGGTCGCACTGAAGCTTTCTTT
TRBJ1-5,TRBV6-1,12,.,.,CASRTRNQPQHF,TGTGCCAGCAGGACCCGAAATCAGCCCCAGCATTTT
TRBJ2-7,TRBV28,12,many,.,CASREGGLEQYF,TGTGCCAGCAGGGAGGGAGGACTCGAGCAGTACTTC
TRBJ1-1,TRBV7-3,13,many,.,CASSAGVNTEAFF,TGTGCCAGCTCCGCGGGGGTGAACACTGAAGCTTTCTTT
TRBJ2-7,TRBV5-1,12,many,TRBD1,CASSSGGYKQYF,TGCGCCAGCAGTTCAGGGGGCTACAAGCAGTACTTC
TRBJ2-4,TRBV20-1,13,many,.,CSAMTGRDDIQYF,TGCAGTGCGATGACAGGGAGGGACGACATTCAGTACTTC
TRBJ2-7,TRBV28,15,.,.,CASARTLAVSYEQYF,TGTGCCAGCGCTCGAACTTTAGCGGTTTCCTACGAGCAGTACTTC
TRBJ2-3,TRBV14,16,few,.,CASSHSPGAGTDTQYF,TGTGCCAGCAGCCATTCTCCAGGGGCGGGCACAGATACGCAGTATTTT
TRBJ1-1,TRBV28,15,many,TRBD1,CASSLWGQGNTEAFF,TGTGCCAGCAGTTTATGGGGACAGGGGAACACTGAAGCTTTCTTT
TRBJ1-2,TRBV19,16,many,TRBD1,CASTLSSGQLNYGYTF,TGTGCCAGTACCCTCTCCTCGGGACAGCTTAACTATGGCTACACCTTC
TRBJ2-7,TRBV20-1,13,many,TRBD2,CSARLAGEPEQYF,TGCAGTGCCAGACTAGCGGGAGAACCCGAGCAGTACTTC
TRBJ2-7,TRBV29-1,13,many,TRBD1,CSAGTGVPYEQYF,TGCAGCGCTGGGACAGGGGTGCCCTACGAGCAGTACTTC
TRBJ1-1,TRBV30,13,.,.,CAWDRGGYTEAFF,TGTGCCTGGGATAGGGGAGGGTACACTGAAGCTTTCTTT